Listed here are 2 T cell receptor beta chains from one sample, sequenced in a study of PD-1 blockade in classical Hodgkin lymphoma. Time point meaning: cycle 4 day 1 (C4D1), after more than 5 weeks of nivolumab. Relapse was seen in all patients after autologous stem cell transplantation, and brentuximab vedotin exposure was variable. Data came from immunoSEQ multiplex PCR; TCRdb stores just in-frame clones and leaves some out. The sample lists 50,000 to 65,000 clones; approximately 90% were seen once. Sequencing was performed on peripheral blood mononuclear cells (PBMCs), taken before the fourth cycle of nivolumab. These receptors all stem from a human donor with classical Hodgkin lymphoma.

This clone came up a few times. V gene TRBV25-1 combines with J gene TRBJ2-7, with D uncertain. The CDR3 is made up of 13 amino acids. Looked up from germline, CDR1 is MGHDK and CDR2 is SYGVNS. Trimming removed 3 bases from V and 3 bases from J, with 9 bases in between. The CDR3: CASSDWQDYEQYF. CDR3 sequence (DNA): TGTGCCAGCAGTGACTGGCAGGACTACGAGCAGTACTTC.

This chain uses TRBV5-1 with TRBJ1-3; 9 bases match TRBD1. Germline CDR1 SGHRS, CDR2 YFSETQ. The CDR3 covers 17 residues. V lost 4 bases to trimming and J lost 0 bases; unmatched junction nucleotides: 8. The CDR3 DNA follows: TGCGCCAGCAGCCAAGGAGGACAGGGGAGCTCTGGAAACACCATATATTTT. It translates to CASSQGGQGSSGNTIYF.